The rows below give T cell receptor beta chains drawn from one sample of a study of neoadjuvant anti-PD-1 for oral cavity cancer. Only in-frame clones appear in the TCRdb table, and some are missing; sequencing was by immunoSEQ multiplex PCR. Seen here are over 13,000 clones, 70% to 85% observed once, and the top ten hold around 2.4%. Source: PBMCs, taken after nivolumab (anti-PD-1) treatment. The source is a person between 35 and 79 years old with oral cavity squamous cell carcinoma. Each CDR3 is given with its conserved first and last residue. The D gene is left open where the match is weak. The size entry is marked missing in some rows and otherwise reads once, few, many or a size class.

V gene: TRBV7-2; D gene: TRBD2; clone size: -; J gene: TRBJ2-5; CDR3 protein: CASSGRTQETQYF; CDR3 DNA: TGTGCCAGCTCCGGGAGGACTCAAGAGACCCAGTACTTC
V gene: TRBV13; D gene: -; clone size: -; J gene: TRBJ2-7; CDR3 protein: CASSFRGRVSYEQYF; CDR3 DNA: TGTGCCAGCAGCTTTCGGGGGCGGGTCTCCTACGAGCAGTACTTC
V gene: TRBV15; D gene: -; clone size: -; J gene: TRBJ2-7; CDR3 protein: CATSSDRYYEQYF; CDR3 DNA: TGTGCCACCAGCAGCGACAGGTACTACGAGCAGTACTTC
V gene: TRBV6-6; D gene: -; clone size: -; J gene: TRBJ2-1; CDR3 protein: CASSPGREQFF; CDR3 DNA: TGTGCCAGCAGTCCCGGCCGGGAGCAGTTCTTC
V gene: TRBV4-1; D gene: TRBD2; clone size: -; J gene: TRBJ2-3; CDR3 protein: CASSQPDRTSGTDTQYF; CDR3 DNA: TGCGCCAGCAGCCAGCCCGATCGGACTAGCGGCACAGATACGCAGTATTTT
V gene: TRBV19; D gene: -; clone size: few; J gene: TRBJ1-2; CDR3 protein: CASSSAQGFFAGYTF; CDR3 DNA: TGTGCCAGTAGCAGCGCGCAGGGATTCTTCGCTGGCTACACCTTC
V gene: TRBV11-2; D gene: -; clone size: once; J gene: TRBJ2-1; CDR3 protein: CASSLEFAQQFF; CDR3 DNA: TGTGCCAGCAGCTTAGAGTTCGCCCAACAGTTCTTC
V gene: TRBV6-1; D gene: -; clone size: -; J gene: TRBJ1-2; CDR3 protein: CASSEPGNYGYTF; CDR3 DNA: TGTGCCAGCAGTGAGCCAGGAAACTATGGCTACACCTTC
V gene: TRBV6-5; D gene: -; clone size: once; J gene: TRBJ1-3; CDR3 protein: CASSYRNSGNTIYF; CDR3 DNA: TGTGCCAGCAGTTACCGGAACTCTGGAAACACCATATATTTT
V gene: TRBV4-1; D gene: -; clone size: -; J gene: TRBJ2-1; CDR3 protein: CASSQVGAVDEQFF; CDR3 DNA: TGCGCCAGCAGCCAAGTCGGGGCCGTAGATGAGCAGTTCTTC
V gene: TRBV5-3; D gene: -; clone size: -; J gene: TRBJ1-1; CDR3 protein: CARSLGGGTEAFF; CDR3 DNA: TGTGCCAGAAGCTTGGGAGGGGGCACTGAAGCTTTCTTT
V gene: TRBV5-4; D gene: -; clone size: few; J gene: TRBJ2-3; CDR3 protein: CASSLGGRQKNTDTQYF; CDR3 DNA: TGTGCCAGCAGCTTGGGCGGTCGGCAGAAGAACACAGATACGCAGTATTTT
V gene: TRBV7-3; D gene: TRBD1; clone size: -; J gene: TRBJ1-2; CDR3 protein: CASSHPTGDGYTF; CDR3 DNA: TGTGCCAGCAGCCATCCCACAGGGGATGGCTACACCTTC
V gene: TRBV27; D gene: -; clone size: -; J gene: TRBJ1-4; CDR3 protein: CASSLLGGEKLFF; CDR3 DNA: TGTGCCAGCAGTTTATTAGGCGGGGAAAAACTGTTTTTT
V gene: TRBV6-1; D gene: TRBD1; clone size: once; J gene: TRBJ1-1; CDR3 protein: CASSEGDRVPEAFF; CDR3 DNA: TGTGCCAGCAGTGAAGGGGACAGGGTGCCTGAAGCTTTCTTT
V gene: TRBV29-1; D gene: TRBD1; clone size: -; J gene: TRBJ1-2; CDR3 protein: CSVGQGADYGYTF; CDR3 DNA: TGCAGCGTCGGACAGGGGGCGGACTATGGCTACACCTTC
V gene: TRBV27; D gene: -; clone size: -; J gene: TRBJ1-3; CDR3 protein: CASSLLRGGGFGTIYF; CDR3 DNA: TGTGCCAGCAGTTTACTCCGGGGCGGGGGGTTCGGCACCATATATTTT
V gene: TRBV7-7; D gene: -; clone size: -; J gene: TRBJ2-6; CDR3 protein: CASSLEVPGTGANVLTF; CDR3 DNA: TGTGCTAGCAGCTTAGAGGTTCCGGGTACTGGGGCCAACGTCCTGACTTTC
V gene: TRBV29-1; D gene: TRBD2; clone size: -; J gene: TRBJ2-7; CDR3 protein: CSVGPRTSGRNEQYF; CDR3 DNA: TGCAGCGTTGGTCCTCGGACTAGCGGGAGAAATGAGCAGTACTTC
V gene: TRBV11-2; D gene: TRBD1; clone size: -; J gene: TRBJ1-3; CDR3 protein: CASNYRGSGNTIYF; CDR3 DNA: TGTGCCAGCAACTACAGGGGTTCTGGAAACACCATATATTTT
V gene: TRBV19; D gene: -; clone size: once; J gene: TRBJ1-1; CDR3 protein: CATVPAQINTEAFF; CDR3 DNA: TGTGCCACTGTACCGGCCCAAATTAACACTGAAGCTTTCTTT
V gene: TRBV6-5; D gene: -; clone size: few; J gene: TRBJ1-5; CDR3 protein: CASSNRDNNQPQHF; CDR3 DNA: TGTGCCAGCAGTAACCGGGACAACAATCAGCCCCAGCATTTT
V gene: TRBV6-6; D gene: TRBD2; clone size: once; J gene: TRBJ2-7; CDR3 protein: CASSYPGGGEQYF; CDR3 DNA: TGTGCCAGCAGTTACCCGGGCGGGGGAGAGCAGTACTTC
V gene: TRBV4-2; D gene: TRBD1; clone size: -; J gene: TRBJ1-3; CDR3 protein: CASSQVQGPNAGNTIYF; CDR3 DNA: TGTGCCAGCAGCCAAGTACAGGGGCCAAATGCTGGAAACACCATATATTTT
V gene: TRBV10-2; D gene: -; clone size: -; J gene: TRBJ2-3; CDR3 protein: CASSERPAHHTQYF; CDR3 DNA: TGCGCCAGCAGTGAGAGGCCGGCGCATCATACGCAGTATTTT
V gene: TRBV28; D gene: TRBD1; clone size: -; J gene: TRBJ1-6; CDR3 protein: CASRRDRGPWNSPLHF; CDR3 DNA: TGTGCCAGCAGGCGGGACAGGGGCCCTTGGAATTCACCCCTCCACTTT
V gene: TRBV6-6; D gene: TRBD1; clone size: -; J gene: TRBJ2-7; CDR3 protein: CASSPGQSYEQYF; CDR3 DNA: TGTGCCAGCAGTCCGGGACAGTCCTACGAGCAGTACTTC
V gene: TRBV27; D gene: TRBD2; clone size: -; J gene: TRBJ2-1; CDR3 protein: CASLPGRTSGFYNEQFF; CDR3 DNA: TGTGCCAGCCTCCCAGGGAGGACTAGCGGGTTCTACAATGAGCAGTTCTTC
V gene: TRBV27; D gene: TRBD1; clone size: -; J gene: TRBJ2-7; CDR3 protein: CASSLKRLRDRGYEQYF; CDR3 DNA: TGTGCCAGCAGTTTAAAAAGGTTAAGGGACAGAGGTTACGAGCAGTACTTC
V gene: TRBV5-5; D gene: TRBD2; clone size: once; J gene: TRBJ2-3; CDR3 protein: CASSFGSSGATDTQYF; CDR3 DNA: TGTGCCAGCAGCTTTGGGTCTAGCGGGGCCACAGATACGCAGTATTTT
V gene: TRBV7-9; D gene: -; clone size: -; J gene: TRBJ2-3; CDR3 protein: CASSPKRRVKDTQYF; CDR3 DNA: TGTGCCAGCAGCCCGAAGAGGAGGGTTAAAGATACGCAGTATTTT
V gene: TRBV6-1; D gene: TRBD1; clone size: -; J gene: TRBJ2-3; CDR3 protein: CASSEAIGSRGPDTQYF; CDR3 DNA: TGTGCCAGCAGTGAAGCCATAGGGTCCAGGGGGCCAGATACGCAGTATTTT
V gene: TRBV7-9; D gene: TRBD1; clone size: -; J gene: TRBJ2-3; CDR3 protein: CASSLGRQGSTDTQYF; CDR3 DNA: TGTGCCAGCAGCTTAGGACGACAGGGTAGCACAGATACGCAGTATTTT
V gene: TRBV7-9; D gene: -; clone size: -; J gene: TRBJ2-7; CDR3 protein: CASSSELTGLEQYF; CDR3 DNA: TGTGCCAGCAGTTCGGAACTAACAGGGCTCGAGCAGTACTTC